This T cell receptor (beta chain) was identified in a study of cytomegalovirus exposure and HLA in healthy donors. Study-level findings and limits: A later analysis linked around 15,000 TCR beta sequences to HLA alleles at 0.05 false discovery rate.

Details on this clone: The target antigen is unknown.

PCR was performed using 60 Vbeta and 13 Jbeta primers. Only in-frame clones appear in the TCRdb table, and some are missing; sequencing was by immunoSEQ multiplex PCR. The table has 55,000 to 85,000 clones, roughly two thirds seen once; the top ten hold approximately 2.9%. Trimming removed 1 base at V and 8 bases at J, with 8 bases between. The CDR3 contains 11 residues. Germline assignment: CDR1 GTSNPN and CDR2 SVGIG (reference sequence). The gene calls are TRBV30 and TRBJ1-1; D remains unclear. This sequence was found in a woman between 50 and 59 years old in good health and CMV-seronegative. Source material: PBMCs. The CDR3 loop is CAWSGGMEAFF. The CDR3 DNA follows: TGTGCCTGGAGTGGAGGGATGGAAGCTTTCTTT.